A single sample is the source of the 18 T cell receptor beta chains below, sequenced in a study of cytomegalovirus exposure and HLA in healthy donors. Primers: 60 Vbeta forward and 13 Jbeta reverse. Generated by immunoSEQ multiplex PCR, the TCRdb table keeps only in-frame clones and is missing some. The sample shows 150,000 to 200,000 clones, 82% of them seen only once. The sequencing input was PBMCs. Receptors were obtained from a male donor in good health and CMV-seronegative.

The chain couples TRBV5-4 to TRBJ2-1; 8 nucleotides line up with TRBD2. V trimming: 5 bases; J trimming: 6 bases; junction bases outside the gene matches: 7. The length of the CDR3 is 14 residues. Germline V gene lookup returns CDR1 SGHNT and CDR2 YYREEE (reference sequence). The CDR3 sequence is CASSRGGGTNEQFF. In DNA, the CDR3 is TGTGCCAGCAGTCGCGGCGGGGGGACCAATGAGCAGTTCTTC.

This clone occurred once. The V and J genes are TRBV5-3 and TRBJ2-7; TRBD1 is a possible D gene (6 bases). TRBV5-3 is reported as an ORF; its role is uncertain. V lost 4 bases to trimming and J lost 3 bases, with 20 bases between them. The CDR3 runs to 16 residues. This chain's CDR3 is CARSVVRGTVDYEQYF. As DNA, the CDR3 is TGTGCCAGAAGCGTTGTCAGGGGCACAGTCGACTACGAGCAGTACTTC.

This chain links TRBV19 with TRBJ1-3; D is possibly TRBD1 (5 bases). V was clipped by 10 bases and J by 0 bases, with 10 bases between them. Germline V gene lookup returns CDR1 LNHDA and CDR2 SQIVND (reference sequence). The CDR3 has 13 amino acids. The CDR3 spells CATQGTSGNTIYF. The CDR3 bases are TGTGCCACCCAGGGTACCTCTGGAAACACCATATATTTT.

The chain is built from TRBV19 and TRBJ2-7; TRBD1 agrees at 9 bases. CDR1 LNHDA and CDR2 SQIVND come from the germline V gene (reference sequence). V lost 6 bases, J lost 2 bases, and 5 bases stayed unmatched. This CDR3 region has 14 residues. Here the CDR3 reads CASSVRDRAYEQYF. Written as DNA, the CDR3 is TGTGCCAGTAGCGTCCGGGACAGGGCCTACGAGCAGTACTTC.

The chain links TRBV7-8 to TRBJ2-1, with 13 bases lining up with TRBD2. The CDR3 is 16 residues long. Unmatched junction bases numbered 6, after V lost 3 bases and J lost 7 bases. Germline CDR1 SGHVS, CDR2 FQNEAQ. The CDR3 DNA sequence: TGTGCCAGCAGCTTTACTAGCGGGGGGGCTCGTAATGAGCAGTTCTTC. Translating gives CASSFTSGGARNEQFF.

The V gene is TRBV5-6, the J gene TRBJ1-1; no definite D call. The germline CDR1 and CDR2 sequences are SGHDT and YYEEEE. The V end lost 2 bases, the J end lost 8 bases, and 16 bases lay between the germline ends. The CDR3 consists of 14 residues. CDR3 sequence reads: CASSFLLGTTEAFF. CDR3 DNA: TGTGCCAGCAGCTTTTTATTGGGTACTACCGAAGCTTTCTTT. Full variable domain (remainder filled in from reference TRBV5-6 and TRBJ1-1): DAGVTQSPTHLIKTRGQQVTLRCSPKSGHDTVSWYQQALGQGPQFIFQYYEEEERQRGNFPDRFSGHQFPNYSSELNVNALLLGDSALYLCASSFLLGTTEAFFGQGTRLTVV.

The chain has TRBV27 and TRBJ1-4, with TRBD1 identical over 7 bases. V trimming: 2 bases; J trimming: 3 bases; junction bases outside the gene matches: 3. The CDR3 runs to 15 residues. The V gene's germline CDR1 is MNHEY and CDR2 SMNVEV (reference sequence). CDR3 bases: TGTGCCAGCAGTTTAGGGGGACAGCCTAATGAAAAACTGTTTTTT. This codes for CASSLGGQPNEKLFF.

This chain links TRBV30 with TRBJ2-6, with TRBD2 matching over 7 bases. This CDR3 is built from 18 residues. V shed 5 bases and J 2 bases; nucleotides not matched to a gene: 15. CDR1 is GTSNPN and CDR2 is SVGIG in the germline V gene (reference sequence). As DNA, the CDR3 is TGTGCCTGGGGTGGGAGGGTTAAAACTCGGACTGGGGCCAACGTCCTGACTTTC. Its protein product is CAWGGRVKTRTGANVLTF.

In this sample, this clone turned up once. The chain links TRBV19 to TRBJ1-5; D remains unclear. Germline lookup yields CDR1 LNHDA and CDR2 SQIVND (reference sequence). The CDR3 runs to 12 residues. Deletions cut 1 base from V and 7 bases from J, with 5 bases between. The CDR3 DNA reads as TGTGCCAGTAGTATAGTTGGCCAGCCCCAGCATTTT. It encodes CASSIVGQPQHF.

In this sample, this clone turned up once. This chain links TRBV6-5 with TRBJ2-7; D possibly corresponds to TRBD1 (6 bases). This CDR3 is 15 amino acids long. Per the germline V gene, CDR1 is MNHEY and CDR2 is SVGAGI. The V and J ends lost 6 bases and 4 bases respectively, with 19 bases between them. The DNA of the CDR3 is TGTGCCAGCAGACTAGGCCGCAGGGGCGCGTACGAGCAGTACTTC. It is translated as CASRLGRRGAYEQYF.

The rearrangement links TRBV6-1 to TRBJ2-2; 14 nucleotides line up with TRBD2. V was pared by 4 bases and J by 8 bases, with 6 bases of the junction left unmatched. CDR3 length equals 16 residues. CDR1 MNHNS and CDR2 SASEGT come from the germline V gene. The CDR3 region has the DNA TGTGCCAGCAGTGCCGGGACTAGCGGGAGATATGGGGAGCTGTTTTTT. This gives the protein CASSAGTSGRYGELFF.

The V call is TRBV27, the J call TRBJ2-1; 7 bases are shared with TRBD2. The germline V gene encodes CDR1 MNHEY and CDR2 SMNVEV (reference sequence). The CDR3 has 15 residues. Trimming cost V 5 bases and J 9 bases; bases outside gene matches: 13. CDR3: CASSPRGEGRREQFF. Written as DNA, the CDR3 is TGTGCCAGCAGTCCCCGGGGGGAGGGCCGCCGTGAGCAGTTCTTC.

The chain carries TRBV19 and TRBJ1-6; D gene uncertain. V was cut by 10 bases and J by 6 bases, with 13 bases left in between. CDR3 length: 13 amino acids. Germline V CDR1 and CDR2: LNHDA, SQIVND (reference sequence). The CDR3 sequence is CATSEISNSPLHF. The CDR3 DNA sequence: TGTGCCACTTCAGAAATTTCTAATTCACCCCTCCACTTT.

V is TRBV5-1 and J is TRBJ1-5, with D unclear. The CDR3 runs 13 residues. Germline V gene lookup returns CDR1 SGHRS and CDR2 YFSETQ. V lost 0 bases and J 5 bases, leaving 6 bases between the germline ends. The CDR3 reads CASSLAPYQPQHF. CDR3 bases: TGCGCCAGCAGCTTGGCCCCATATCAGCCCCAGCATTTT.

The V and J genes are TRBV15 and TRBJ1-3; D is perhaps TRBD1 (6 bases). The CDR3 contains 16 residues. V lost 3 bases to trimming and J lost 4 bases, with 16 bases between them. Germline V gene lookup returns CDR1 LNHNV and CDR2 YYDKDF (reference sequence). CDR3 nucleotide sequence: TGTGCCACCAGCAGTGGGTGGACAGAACTGGGAAACACCATATATTTT. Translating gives CATSSGWTELGNTIYF.

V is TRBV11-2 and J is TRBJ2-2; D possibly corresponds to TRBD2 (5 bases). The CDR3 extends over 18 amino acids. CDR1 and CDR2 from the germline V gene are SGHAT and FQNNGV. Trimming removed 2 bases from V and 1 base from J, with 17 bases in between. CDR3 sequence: CASSLRDWLAQNTGELFF. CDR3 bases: TGTGCCAGCAGCTTACGCGATTGGCTAGCTCAGAACACCGGGGAGCTGTTTTTT.

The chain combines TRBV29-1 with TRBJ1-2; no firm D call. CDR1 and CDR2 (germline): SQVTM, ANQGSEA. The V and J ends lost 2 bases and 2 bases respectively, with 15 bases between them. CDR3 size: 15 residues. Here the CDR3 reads CSVESSRTGNYGYTF. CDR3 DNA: TGCAGCGTTGAATCCTCCCGGACGGGAAACTATGGCTACACCTTC.

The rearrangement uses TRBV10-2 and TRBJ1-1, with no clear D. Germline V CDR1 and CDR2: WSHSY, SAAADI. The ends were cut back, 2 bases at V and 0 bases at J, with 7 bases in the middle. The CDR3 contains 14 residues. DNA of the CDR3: TGCGCCAGCAGTGAGGCACTATTGAACACTGAAGCTTTCTTT. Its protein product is CASSEALLNTEAFF.